Listed below are T cell receptor beta chains from one sample, sequenced in a study of T-cell reconstitution after alpha-beta-depleted transplantation in children. TCRdb reanalysed the PCR reads using MiXCR and keeps one entry per CDR3 protein. The sample includes approximately 490,000 distinct CDR3 sequences, over 9.5% of them seen just once. Here the sequenced sample was PBMCs, taken before TCRalphabeta/CD19-depleted stem cell transplant. The receptors stem from a child aged 2 to 10 with inherited bone marrow failure, due to receive a stem cell transplant. Each CDR3 is given without its conserved first and last residue.

j_call v_call cdr3_aa
TRBJ2-5 TRBV10-3 ATADSEETQY
TRBJ1-6 TRBV30 AWSGRSLLH
TRBJ2-7 TRBV2 ASSESPYSYEQY
TRBJ2-3 TRBV12-3/TRBV12-4 ASSLGWDTQY
TRBJ2-1 TRBV6-5 ASSLGASGWDEQF
TRBJ2-7 TRBV5-1 ASSSRDRDHEQY
TRBJ1-4 TRBV29-1 SVSRGPTNEKLF
TRBJ2-2 TRBV3-1 ASSQEGASGTGELF
TRBJ2-7 TRBV28 ASSLTGRSDEQY
TRBJ2-2 TRBV4-3 ASSQDWGRVNTGELF
TRBJ2-1 TRBV5-1 ASSLTPGRPYNEQF
TRBJ2-7 TRBV11-2 ASSKTRTSGRASGEQY
TRBJ2-5 TRBV10-3 AISQGQETQY
TRBJ1-2 TRBV2 ASSEPDPYGYT
TRBJ2-1 TRBV4-3 ASSQELENNEQF
TRBJ1-1 TRBV13 ASSVPGIGGTTEAF
TRBJ2-5 TRBV11-2 ASSLEPPQRGYQETQY
TRBJ2-7 TRBV28 ASSYRGSLSYEQY
TRBJ2-7 TRBV5-1 ASSLRAGSGNEQY
TRBJ2-4 TRBV12-3/TRBV12-4 ASSYSPAKGS
TRBJ1-5 TRBV20-1 SITTGGNQPQH
TRBJ2-4 TRBV28 ASRRPGGPLNIQY
TRBJ2-2 TRBV2 ASSVTSGSANTGELF
TRBJ2-7 TRBV7-6 ASSPPGLPSYEQY
TRBJ1-5 TRBV19 ASSTTSGSNQPQH
TRBJ1-1 TRBV6-6 ASSYSKEAF
TRBJ2-7 TRBV5-1 ASSSGLADLYEQY
TRBJ2-1 TRBV7-6 ASSSLGSSGSYNEQF
TRBJ1-5 TRBV27 ATRTGLDSNQPQH
TRBJ2-1 TRBV30 AWEVVNEQF
TRBJ2-7 TRBV12-3/TRBV12-4 ASSLDLAASYEQY
TRBJ2-1 TRBV6-5 ASRGGGPYNEQF
TRBJ2-6 TRBV7-6 ASSAGPGQGAGANVLT
TRBJ1-1 TRBV21-1 ASTTGKSDEAF
TRBJ2-7 TRBV6-2/TRBV6-3 ASTRLGQGVYEQY
TRBJ2-7 TRBV20-1 SARDSDSWLDEQY
TRBJ1-1 TRBV7-2 ASSLGSGSPEAF
TRBJ2-1 TRBV7-9 ASSSWRREPYNEQF
TRBJ1-1 TRBV30 AWSVYGVRGTEAF
TRBJ2-1 TRBV7-9 ASLTAGFREQF
TRBJ2-1 TRBV7-2 ASSLSSAYNEQF
TRBJ2-3 TRBV23-1 ASSPYRGRDTQY
TRBJ2-6 TRBV10-3 AISDRAGANVLT
TRBJ2-1 TRBV7-9 ASSDPGLHNEQF
TRBJ1-6 TRBV2 ASRKDGDSPLH
TRBJ2-5 TRBV12-5 ASGLSGTMETQY
TRBJ2-3 TRBV10-3 AISPTEPDTQY
TRBJ2-1 TRBV12-3/TRBV12-4 ASSWVYNEQF
TRBJ2-7 TRBV7-7 ASSNRVRSSYEQY
TRBJ1-1 TRBV12-3/TRBV12-4 ASSLRGARTEAF
TRBJ2-2 TRBV27 ASSSAQGPPNTGELF
TRBJ1-4 TRBV12-3/TRBV12-4 ASSFVQGEKLF
TRBJ1-6 TRBV6-5 ASSSIGTENSPLH
TRBJ2-3 TRBV4-3 ASSQGLAVTDTQY
TRBJ2-3 TRBV20-1 SASRTLGAADTQY
TRBJ2-1 TRBV29-1 SVEGRGHYNEQF
TRBJ2-7 TRBV23-1 ASNRVRIYEQY
TRBJ1-2 TRBV7-9 ASSGPVGDRIYGYT
TRBJ2-7 TRBV13 ASSSPSGRAGYEQY